Each of the 16 T cell receptor beta chains below was sequenced from the same sample in a study of blood T cell repertoires in COVID-19. Assay used: immunoSEQ multiplex PCR; TCRdb lists only in-frame clones, some missing. The sample comprises roughly 300,000 clones, around 87% of which are singletons, and around 7.8% rests with the top ten. The sample was peripheral blood. All receptors come from a woman between 50 and 59 years old who had recovered from COVID-19.

This sequence joins TRBV21-1 and TRBJ2-1; the D call in the table, TRBD2, was not verified against the DNA. TRBV21-1 is given as a pseudogene. The CDR3 has 15 amino acids. The DNA for the CDR3 is TGTGCCAGCAGCAATCGGGGGGGCGGGTACAATGAGCAGTTCTTC. Its protein is CASSNRGGGYNEQFF.

This clone was seen only once. The rearrangement uses TRBV29-1 and TRBJ1-1, with unresolved D. The CDR3 runs to 12 residues. Germline assignment: CDR1 SQVTM and CDR2 ANQGSEA. The germline V and J ends were trimmed by 3 bases and 1 base, with 6 bases remaining between them. The chain's CDR3 is CSVDRGNTEAFF. In DNA, the CDR3 is TGCAGCGTTGACCGGGGGAACACTGAAGCTTTCTTT.

This clone was counted once. CDR3 loop: CAWAGDAETQYF. The CDR3 DNA sequence: TGTGCCTGGGCCGGAGATGCAGAGACCCAGTACTTC. This sequence joins TRBV30 and TRBJ2-5; D remains unclear. The CDR3 has 12 amino acids. The germline gives CDR1 GTSNPN, CDR2 SVGIG (reference sequence). With 5 bases removed from V and 4 bases from J, the gap between germline ends came to 11 bases. The complete variable domain, with remaining parts taken from reference TRBV30 and TRBJ2-5, reads SQTIHQWPATLVQPVGSPLSLECTVEGTSNPNLYWYRQAAGRGLQLLFYSVGIGQISSEVPQNLSASRPQDRQFILSSKKLLLSDSGFYLCAWAGDAETQYFGPGTRLLVL.

The J gene is TRBJ1-6, the V gene TRBV19; possible D gene TRBD1, 5 bases. V lost 5 bases to trimming and J lost 2 bases, with 10 bases between them. This CDR3 region has 15 residues. CDR1 is LNHDA and CDR2 is SQIVND in the germline V gene (reference sequence). The CDR3 loop is CASSSGIPYNSPLHF. Written as DNA, the CDR3 is TGTGCCAGTAGTTCAGGGATTCCCTATAATTCACCCCTCCACTTT.

V gene TRBV7-9 combines with J gene TRBJ2-1; possible D gene TRBD1, 5 bases. Per the germline V gene, CDR1 is SEHNR and CDR2 is FQNEAQ (reference sequence). Trimming took off 5 bases at V and 0 bases at J, with 14 bases between the two ends. The CDR3 is 16 residues long. The CDR3 loop is CASSTIRQSSYNEQFF. As DNA, the CDR3 is TGTGCCAGCAGCACGATACGACAGTCCTCCTACAATGAGCAGTTCTTC.

The chain uses TRBV7-2 and TRBJ2-7; TRBD1 matches at 7 bases. Germline CDR1 reads SGHTA; CDR2 reads FQGNSA. The CDR3 is 13 amino acids. V was clipped by 7 bases and J by 7 bases; unmatched bases: 10. CDR3 bases: TGTGCCAGCACCTCGGGTAGGGGGCGGGAGCAGTACTTC. Encoded protein: CASTSGRGREQYF.

The chain combines TRBV7-2 with TRBJ2-1; D is perhaps TRBD2 (6 bases). Germline V gives CDR1 SGHTA, CDR2 FQGNSA. Trimming shortened V by 6 bases and J by 4 bases, and 16 bases separated the two germline ends. This CDR3 has 15 amino acids. DNA for the CDR3: TGTGCCAGCAGGATATTAGCGGAGGAGTACAATGAGCAGTTCTTC. Its protein product is CASRILAEEYNEQFF.

The genes are TRBV3-1 (or the pseudogene TRBV3-2) and TRBJ1-2; 8 bases line up with TRBD1. The CDR3 spans 14 residues. The germline V gene encodes CDR1 LGHDT and CDR2 YNNKEL (reference sequence). V lost 0 bases to trimming and J lost 5 bases; unmatched junction nucleotides: 2. The CDR3, as DNA: TGTGCCAGCAGCCAAGAAAGGACAGGGTATGGCTACACCTTC. Translation gives CASSQERTGYGYTF.

The genes are TRBV5-4 and TRBJ2-1; 8 nucleotides line up with TRBD1. CDR1 and CDR2 from the germline V gene are SGHNT and YYREEE (reference sequence). CDR3 length: 15 amino acids. Unmatched junction bases numbered 4, after V lost 3 bases and J lost 2 bases. The DNA of the CDR3 is TGTGCCAGCAGCTCGCCGGGACAGGCCTACAATGAGCAGTTCTTC. Amino acid sequence: CASSSPGQAYNEQFF.

The chain employs TRBV28 and TRBJ1-6; TRBD1 agrees at 7 bases. Per germline, CDR1 MDHEN and CDR2 SYDVKM. The CDR3 is made up of 13 amino acids. Germline trimming cut 10 bases from V and 8 bases from J; bases unmatched to any gene: 8. CDR3 sequence (DNA): TGTGCCACCGAGGGACAGTACGATTCACCCCTCCACTTT. Translation gives CATEGQYDSPLHF. The full variable domain, with the rest looked up from reference TRBV28 and TRBJ1-6, is DVKVTQSSRYLVKRTGEKVFLECVQDMDHENMFWYRQDPGLGLRLIYFSYDVKMKEKGDIPEGYSVSREKKERFSLILESASTNQTSMYLCATEGQYDSPLHFGNGTRLTVT.

This chain uses TRBV4-3 with TRBJ2-3; the match to TRBD1 covers 12 bases. This CDR3 has 15 residues. V trimming: 6 bases; J trimming: 4 bases; junction bases outside the gene matches: 5. Germline CDR1 reads LGHNA; CDR2 reads YSLEER. Here the CDR3 reads CASSPGTGGPDTQYF. The CDR3 bases are TGCGCCAGCAGTCCCGGGACAGGGGGCCCAGATACGCAGTATTTT.

Turning to this clone: Other nucleotide sequences from this sample produce the same CDR3. The chain carries TRBV7-2 and TRBJ1-3; the match to TRBD1 covers 8 bases. This CDR3 region has 15 residues. Germline V gene lookup returns CDR1 SGHTA and CDR2 FQGNSA. Unmatched junction bases numbered 3, after V lost 5 bases and J lost 0 bases. In DNA, the CDR3 is TGTGCCAGCAGCCTGGACAGGGTCTCTGGAAACACCATATATTTT. Translated, it gives CASSLDRVSGNTIYF.

This chain joins TRBV2 and TRBJ2-1; D is uncertain. The CDR3 is 12 amino acids. The V end lost 7 bases, the J end lost 4 bases, and 8 bases lay between the germline ends. Germline V gene lookup returns CDR1 SNHLY and CDR2 FYNNEI. CDR3 region: CASIASYNEQFF. The CDR3 nucleotides are TGTGCCAGCATTGCTAGTTACAATGAGCAGTTCTTC.

The chain couples TRBV19 to TRBJ2-2; D is perhaps TRBD1 (6 bases). The germline V gene encodes CDR1 LNHDA and CDR2 SQIVND (reference sequence). This CDR3 has 15 residues. The V end was cut by 1 base, the J end by 5 bases, with 11 bases between. The CDR3 nucleotides are TGTGCCAGTAGTATAGCAGCAGGGGAGACCGGGGAGCTGTTTTTT. It codes for CASSIAAGETGELFF.

This clone was counted between two and nine times. The rearrangement links TRBV12-5 to TRBJ1-6; a weak D match, TRBD1 (5 bases). Germline V CDR1 and CDR2: LGHNT, FRNRAP. This CDR3 is 14 amino acids long. Trimming cost V 3 bases and J 9 bases, with 12 bases left between them. For the CDR3, the DNA is TGTGCTAGTGGTTTTCCAGGGTTTATTTCACCCCTCCACTTT. Translation: CASGFPGFISPLHF.

This sequence joins TRBV5-1 and TRBJ2-3; TRBD2 is a possible D gene (5 bases). Germline V CDR1 and CDR2: SGHRS, YFSETQ. The CDR3 runs 13 residues. With 5 bases removed from V and 4 bases from J, the gap between germline ends came to 11 bases. The CDR3 DNA follows: TGCGCCAGCAGTCGGGGAGATGCAGATACGCAGTATTTT. Protein: CASSRGDADTQYF.